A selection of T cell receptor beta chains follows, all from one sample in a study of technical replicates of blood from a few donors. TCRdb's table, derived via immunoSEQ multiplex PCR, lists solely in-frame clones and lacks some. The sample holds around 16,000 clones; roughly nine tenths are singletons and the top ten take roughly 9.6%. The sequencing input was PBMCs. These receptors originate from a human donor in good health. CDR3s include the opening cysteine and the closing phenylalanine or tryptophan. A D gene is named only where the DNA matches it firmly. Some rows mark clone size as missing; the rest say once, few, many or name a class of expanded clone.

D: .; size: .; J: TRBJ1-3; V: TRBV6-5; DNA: TGTGCCAGCAGTTACGGTCTATCGAGCTCTGGAAACACCATATATTTT; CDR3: CASSYGLSSSGNTIYF
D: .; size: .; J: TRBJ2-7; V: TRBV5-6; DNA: TGTGCCAGCAGCTTGGCAGTGGGGAGCTACGAGCAGTACTTC; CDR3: CASSLAVGSYEQYF
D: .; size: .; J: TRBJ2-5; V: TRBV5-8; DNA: TGTGCCAGCAGCTCCCCTGCAGGGAAAGAGACCCAGTACTTC; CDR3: CASSSPAGKETQYF
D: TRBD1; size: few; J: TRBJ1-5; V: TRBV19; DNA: TGTGCCAGTAGTCTGGGACAGAAGAATCAGCCCCAGCATTTT; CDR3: CASSLGQKNQPQHF
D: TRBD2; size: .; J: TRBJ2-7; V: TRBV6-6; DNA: TGTGCCAGCAGCGAACTAGCGGGAGACTACGAGCAGTACTTC; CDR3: CASSELAGDYEQYF
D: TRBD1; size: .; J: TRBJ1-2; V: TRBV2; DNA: TGTGCCAGCAACCCCGGACAGGGCGGTCACTATGGCTACACCTTC; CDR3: CASNPGQGGHYGYTF
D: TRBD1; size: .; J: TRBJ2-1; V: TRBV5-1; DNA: TGTGCCAGCAGCTTGGGGGACAGGGGATACAATGAGCAGTTCTTC; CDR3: CASSLGDRGYNEQFF
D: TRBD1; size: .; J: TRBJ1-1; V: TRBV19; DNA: TGTGCCAGTAGTATAGAGGGGGACAGGCCGGACGCTGAAGCTTTCTTT; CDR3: CASSIEGDRPDAEAFF
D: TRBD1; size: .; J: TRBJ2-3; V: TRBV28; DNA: TGTGCCAGCAGTTTGGGACAGAACACAGATACGCAGTATTTT; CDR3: CASSLGQNTDTQYF
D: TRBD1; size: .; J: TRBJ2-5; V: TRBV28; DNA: TGTGCCAGCAGTTCTGGGACAGGGGGCGCGGAGACCCAGTACTTC; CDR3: CASSSGTGGAETQYF
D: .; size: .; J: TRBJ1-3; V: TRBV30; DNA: TGTGCCTGGAGTGCACAAGGAAACACCATATATTTT; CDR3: CAWSAQGNTIYF
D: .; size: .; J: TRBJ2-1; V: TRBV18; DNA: TGTGCCAGCTCACCGGTATCCGGGAACAATGAGCAGTTCTTC; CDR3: CASSPVSGNNEQFF
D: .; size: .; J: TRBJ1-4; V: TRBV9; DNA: TGTGCCAGCAGTTCCGGGATTATCGGTAATGAAAAACTGTTTTTT; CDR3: CASSSGIIGNEKLFF
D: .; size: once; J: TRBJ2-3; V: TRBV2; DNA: TGTGCCAGCAGTACCTCTCCGGTTAGCACAGATACGCAGTATTTT; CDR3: CASSTSPVSTDTQYF
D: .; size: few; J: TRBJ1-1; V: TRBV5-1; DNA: TGCGCCAGCAGCGGAGTTATGAACACTGAAGCTTTCTTT; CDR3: CASSGVMNTEAFF
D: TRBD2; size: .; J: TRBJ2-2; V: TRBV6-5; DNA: TGTGCCAGCAGAGGACTAGGGAACACCGGGGAGCTGTTTTTT; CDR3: CASRGLGNTGELFF
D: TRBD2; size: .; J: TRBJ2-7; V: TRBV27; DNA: TGTGCCAGCAGTGACGCTAGCGGCTACGAGCAGTACTTC; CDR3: CASSDASGYEQYF
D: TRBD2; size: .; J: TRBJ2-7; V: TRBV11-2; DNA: TGTGCCAGCCGACGGATTCGCGGGAGGGTCGACGAGCAGTACTTC; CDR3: CASRRIRGRVDEQYF
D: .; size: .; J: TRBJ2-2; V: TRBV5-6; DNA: TGTGCCAGCAGCTTAGGGAGAACCGGGGAGCTGTTTTTT; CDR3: CASSLGRTGELFF
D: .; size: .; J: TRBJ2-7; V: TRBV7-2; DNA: TGTGCCAGCAGCTTAGTTGGCGGAGCGGACGAGCAGTACTTC; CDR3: CASSLVGGADEQYF
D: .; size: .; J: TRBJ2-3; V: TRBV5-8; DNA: TGTGCCAGCAGCTTGGGCACTAGCACAGATACGCAGTATTTT; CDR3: CASSLGTSTDTQYF
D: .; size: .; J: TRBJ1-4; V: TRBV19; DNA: TGTGCCAGTAGTCCCCTCGAGCAGGCTAATGAAAAACTGTTTTTT; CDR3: CASSPLEQANEKLFF
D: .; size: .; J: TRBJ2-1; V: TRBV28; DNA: TGTGCCAGCAGACCCTCGAGGACTCTCAACAATGAGCAGTTCTTC; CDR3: CASRPSRTLNNEQFF
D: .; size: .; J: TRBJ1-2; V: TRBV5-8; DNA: TGTGCCAGCAGCTTGACGGGAAGCTATGGCTACACCTTC; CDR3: CASSLTGSYGYTF
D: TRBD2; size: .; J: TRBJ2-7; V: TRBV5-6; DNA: TGTGCCAGCAGCTTGCCGGGACTAGCGGGAGAAGTGCAGTACTTC; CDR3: CASSLPGLAGEVQYF
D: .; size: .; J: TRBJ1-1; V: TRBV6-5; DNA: TGTGCCAGCAGTTACAACAGGGAGGGCACTGAAGCTTTCTTT; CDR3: CASSYNREGTEAFF
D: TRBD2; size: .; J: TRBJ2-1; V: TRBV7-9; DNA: TGTGCCAGCAGCTTAGCCCTGATTCGGACTAGCGCCAATGAGCAGTTCTTC; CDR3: CASSLALIRTSANEQFF
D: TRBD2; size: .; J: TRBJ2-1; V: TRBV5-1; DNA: TGCGCCAGCAGCTTGGCCTCTCCGCGGGAGGGTGGGAATGAGCAGTTCTTC; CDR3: CASSLASPREGGNEQFF
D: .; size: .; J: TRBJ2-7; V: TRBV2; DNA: TGTGCCACGGGACAAACCTACGAGCAGTACTTC; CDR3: CATGQTYEQYF
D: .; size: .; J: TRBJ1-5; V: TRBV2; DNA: TGTGCCAGCAAGGCAGACTATCCTAGCAATCAGCCCCAGCATTTT; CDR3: CASKADYPSNQPQHF
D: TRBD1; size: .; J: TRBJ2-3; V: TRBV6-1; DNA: TGTGCCACCGTTCCTGACAGGGGGACAGATACGCAGTATTTT; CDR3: CATVPDRGTDTQYF
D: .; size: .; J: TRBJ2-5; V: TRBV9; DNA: TGTGCCAGCAGCTCGAGGGTGGCGTCCCTTGAGACCCAGTACTTC; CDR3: CASSSRVASLETQYF
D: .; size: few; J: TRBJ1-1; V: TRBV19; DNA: TGTGCCAGTAGTCTCGTACAGGGGAACACTGAAGCTTTCTTT; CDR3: CASSLVQGNTEAFF
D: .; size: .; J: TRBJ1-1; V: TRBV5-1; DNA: TGCGCCAGCAGCTCGCCGGGACATGTGAACACTGAAGCTTTCTTT; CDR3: CASSSPGHVNTEAFF
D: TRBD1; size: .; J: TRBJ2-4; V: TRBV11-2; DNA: TGTGCCAGCAGCTTAGGGACAGGGAGGACGATTCAGTACTTC; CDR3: CASSLGTGRTIQYF
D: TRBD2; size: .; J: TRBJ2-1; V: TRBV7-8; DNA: TGTGCCAGCAGCCCCTCGACTAGCGGGTCCTACAATGAGCAGTTCTTC; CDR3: CASSPSTSGSYNEQFF
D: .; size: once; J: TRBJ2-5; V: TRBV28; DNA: TGTGCCAGCAGTTTATTCGGGGAAGAGACCCAGTACTTC; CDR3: CASSLFGEETQYF
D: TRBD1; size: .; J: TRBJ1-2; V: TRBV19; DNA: TGTGCCAGTAGTATCACCCACGACAGGGAATATGGCTACACCTTC; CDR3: CASSITHDREYGYTF
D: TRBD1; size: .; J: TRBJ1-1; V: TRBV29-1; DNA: TGCAGCGTTAGGACAGGGGTAATGAACACTGAAGCTTTCTTT; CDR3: CSVRTGVMNTEAFF
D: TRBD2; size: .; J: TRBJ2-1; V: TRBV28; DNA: TGTGCCAGCAGTCCGGGACTAGCGGGAGTGTACGCAGAGCAGTTCTTC; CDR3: CASSPGLAGVYAEQFF
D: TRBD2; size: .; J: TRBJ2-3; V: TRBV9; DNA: TGTGCCAGCAGGAAGACTAGCGGGAAAATTACGCAGTATTTT; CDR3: CASRKTSGKITQYF
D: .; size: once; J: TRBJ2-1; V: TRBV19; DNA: TGTGCCAGTAGCACAATAGCGGTAGAGGAGCAGTTCTTC; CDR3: CASSTIAVEEQFF
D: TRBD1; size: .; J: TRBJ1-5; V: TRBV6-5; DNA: TGTGCCAGCAGTTACTCACAGGGGGCTCAGCCCCAGCATTTT; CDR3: CASSYSQGAQPQHF
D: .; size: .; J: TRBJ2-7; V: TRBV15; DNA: TGTGCCACCAGCAGAGAGCCGGGGTCGGCCTACGAGCAGTACTTC; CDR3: CATSREPGSAYEQYF
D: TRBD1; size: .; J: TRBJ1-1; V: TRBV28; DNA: TGTGCCAGCAGCCTAGACAGGGGGGTCACTGAAGCTTTCTTT; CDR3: CASSLDRGVTEAFF
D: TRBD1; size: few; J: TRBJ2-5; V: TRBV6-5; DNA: TGTGCCAGCAGTCCCGGGACAGGAGGCTGGGAGACCCAGTACTTC; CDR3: CASSPGTGGWETQYF
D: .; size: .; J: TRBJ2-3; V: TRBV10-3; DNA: TGTGCCATCAGTGAGGAGGGGGACACAGATACGCAGTATTTT; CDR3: CAISEEGDTDTQYF
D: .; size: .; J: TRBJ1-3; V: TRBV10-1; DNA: TGCGCCAGCAGTGAGGCTTCCCTCGGCACCATATATTTT; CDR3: CASSEASLGTIYF
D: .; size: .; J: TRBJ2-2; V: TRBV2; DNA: TGTGCCATCTGGCAGGACAGAAACACCGGGGAGCTGTTTTTT; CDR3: CAIWQDRNTGELFF
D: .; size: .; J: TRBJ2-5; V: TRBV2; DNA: TGTGCCAGCAGTGAAAGGAGGGCGGAGACCCAGTACTTC; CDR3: CASSERRAETQYF
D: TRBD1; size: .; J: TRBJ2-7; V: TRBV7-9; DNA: TGTGCCAGCAGCTCTACGACAGGGACCTACGAGCAGTACTTC; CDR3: CASSSTTGTYEQYF
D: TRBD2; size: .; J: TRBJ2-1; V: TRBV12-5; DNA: TGTGCTAGTGGTTTGACCGGGACTAGCGGGGTATACAATGAGCAGTTCTTC; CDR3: CASGLTGTSGVYNEQFF
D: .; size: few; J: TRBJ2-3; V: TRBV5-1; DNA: TGCGCCAGCTCCTACACAGATACGCAGTATTTT; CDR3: CASSYTDTQYF